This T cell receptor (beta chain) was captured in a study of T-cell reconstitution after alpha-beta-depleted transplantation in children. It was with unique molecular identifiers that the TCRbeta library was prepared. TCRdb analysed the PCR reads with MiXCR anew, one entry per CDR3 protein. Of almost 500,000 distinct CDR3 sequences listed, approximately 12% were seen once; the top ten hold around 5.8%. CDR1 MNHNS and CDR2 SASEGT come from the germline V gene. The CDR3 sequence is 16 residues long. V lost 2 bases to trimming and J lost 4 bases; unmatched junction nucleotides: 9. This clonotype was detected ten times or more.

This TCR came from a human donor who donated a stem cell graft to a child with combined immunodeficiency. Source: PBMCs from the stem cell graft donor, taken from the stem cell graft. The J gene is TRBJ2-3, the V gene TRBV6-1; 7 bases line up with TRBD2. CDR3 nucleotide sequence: TGTGCCAGCAGTGAACGGGGAGGGGTCGGCCCAGATACGCAGTATTTT. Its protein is CASSERGGVGPDTQYF.